This TCR beta chain emerged from a study of radiotherapy plus CTLA-4 blockade in lung cancer. Study background: Objective responses were recorded in less than 20% of patients, with disease control recorded in approximately 32%.

This clone was counted once. CDR1 is GTSNPN and CDR2 is SVGIG in the germline V gene (reference sequence). The CDR3 is made up of 11 amino acids. V shed 0 bases and J shed 5 bases, with 5 bases lying between them. Patients had chemo-refractory metastatic non-small-cell lung cancer and received focal radiation plus CTLA-4 blockade that used ipilimumab. Repertoires were generated with immunoSEQ multiplex PCR, while TCRdb's copy carries only in-frame clones and drops some. The table records approximately 81,000 clones, about 78% of them present only once. The receptor's source is a human donor with non-small cell lung cancer who had a partial response to radiotherapy plus ipilimumab. Some clones in this sample may be carry-over from other donors' samples. The chain recombines TRBV30 with TRBJ2-7; D unclear. The sample consisted of peripheral blood, taken from a patient treated with radiotherapy plus ipilimumab. The CDR3 loop is CAWSVENEQYF. The CDR3 nucleotides are TGTGCCTGGAGTGTAGAGAACGAGCAGTACTTC.